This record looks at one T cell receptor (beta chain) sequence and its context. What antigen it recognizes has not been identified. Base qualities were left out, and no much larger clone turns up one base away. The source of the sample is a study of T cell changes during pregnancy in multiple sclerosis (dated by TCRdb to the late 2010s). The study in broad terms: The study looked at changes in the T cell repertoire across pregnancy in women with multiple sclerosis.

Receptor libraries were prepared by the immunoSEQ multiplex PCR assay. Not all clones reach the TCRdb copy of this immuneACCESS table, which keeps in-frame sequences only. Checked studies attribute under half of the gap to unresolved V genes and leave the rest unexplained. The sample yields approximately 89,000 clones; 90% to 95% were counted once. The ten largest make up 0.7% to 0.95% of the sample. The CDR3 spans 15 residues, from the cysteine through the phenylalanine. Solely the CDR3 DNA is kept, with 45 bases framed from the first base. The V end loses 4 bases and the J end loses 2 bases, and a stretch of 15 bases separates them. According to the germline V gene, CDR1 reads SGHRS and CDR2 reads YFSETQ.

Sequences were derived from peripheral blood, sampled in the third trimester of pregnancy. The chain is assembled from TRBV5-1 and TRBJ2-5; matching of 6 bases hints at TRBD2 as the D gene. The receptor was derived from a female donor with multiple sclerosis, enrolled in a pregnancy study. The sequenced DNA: TGCGCCAGCAGCGTGGGGAGTGGGAGGCAAGAGACCCAGTACTTC. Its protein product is CASSVGSGRQETQYF.